What follows are 22 T cell receptor beta chains derived from one specimen sequenced in a study of blood T cell repertoires in COVID-19. Clones were sequenced by immunoSEQ multiplex PCR, and TCRdb holds only the in-frame ones, with some missing. The sample lists about 120,000 clones; around nine tenths were seen once. The sequenced sample was peripheral blood. These receptors were taken from a man in his 60s with COVID-19, enrolled during active disease.

This clone was seen a single time. The J gene is TRBJ2-7, the V gene TRBV28; D is uncertain. Germline V CDR1 and CDR2: MDHEN, SYDVKM. Trimming cost V 5 bases and J 6 bases, with 11 bases left between them. This CDR3 contains 12 residues. The CDR3 spells CASSLVHLEQYF. CDR3 DNA: TGTGCCAGCAGTCTAGTTCATCTCGAGCAGTACTTC. Full variable domain (rest looked up from reference TRBV28 and TRBJ2-7): DVKVTQSSRYLVKRTGEKVFLECVQDMDHENMFWYRQDPGLGLRLIYFSYDVKMKEKGDIPEGYSVSREKKERFSLILESASTNQTSMYLCASSLVHLEQYFGPGTRLTVT.

This chain uses TRBV29-1 with TRBJ2-5, with no clear D. Trimming stripped 4 bases from V and 2 bases from J, with 8 bases between. This CDR3 has 12 residues. Germline CDR1 is SQVTM and CDR2 is ANQGSEA. The CDR3 reads CSVAAIQETQYF. DNA for the CDR3: TGCAGCGTTGCCGCGATACAAGAGACCCAGTACTTC.

This clone was picked up one time. The rearrangement links TRBV5-1 to TRBJ2-1, with D tentatively TRBD2 (5 bases). Trimming pared 4 bases from V and 0 bases from J, leaving 17 bases between. The CDR3 contains 17 residues. The germline V gene has CDR1 SGHRS and CDR2 YFSETQ. CDR3 nucleotides: TGCGCCAGCAGCCTAACTGAGTCTAGCCGCTCCTACAATGAGCAGTTCTTC. Translation gives CASSLTESSRSYNEQFF.

This chain joins TRBV24-1 and TRBJ2-1, with TRBD2 matching 10 bases. Germline V gene sequence: CDR1 KGHDR, CDR2 SFDVKD. Trimming at V came to 0 bases and at J to 8 bases, leaving 15 bases not matched to a gene. The CDR3 spans 19 residues. CDR3 bases: TGTGCCACCAGTGATTTGGACAGGGGTGGACTAGCGGACATTGATGAGCAGTTCTTC. It translates to CATSDLDRGGLADIDEQFF.

The chain uses TRBV20-1 and TRBJ1-2; TRBD1 is a possible D gene (6 bases). Trimming took 5 bases from V and 4 from J, leaving 8 bases between them. Germline CDR1 and CDR2: DFQATT and SNEGSKA (reference sequence). This CDR3 is 11 amino acids long. The chain's CDR3 is CSAGTSYGYTF. The CDR3 bases are TGCAGTGCTGGGACAAGCTATGGCTACACCTTC.

The rearrangement links TRBV7-3 to TRBJ2-5, with 7 bases that match TRBD2. With 5 bases clipped from V and 2 bases from J, the junction kept 8 bases outside the gene matches. Germline V CDR1 and CDR2: SGHTA, FQGTGA. The CDR3 is 15 amino acids. The CDR3 DNA reads TGTGCCAGCAGCCCGCGAGGAGCGGGACAAGAGACCCAGTACTTC. It encodes CASSPRGAGQETQYF.

The gene calls are TRBV19 and TRBJ1-5; D unclear. The CDR3 runs to 13 residues. With 3 bases removed from V and 9 bases from J, the gap between germline ends came to 12 bases. Germline V gives CDR1 LNHDA, CDR2 SQIVND (reference sequence). CDR3 sequence reads: CASSISAVWPQHF. CDR3 coding DNA: TGTGCCAGTAGTATCAGCGCCGTATGGCCCCAGCATTTT.

This CDR3 is CASTRLAGVYEQFF. The CDR3 nucleotides are TGTGCCAGCACCCGACTAGCGGGAGTCTATGAGCAGTTCTTC. The chain recombines TRBV6-1 with TRBJ2-1; TRBD2 matches 12 bases. The V gene end was trimmed by 7 bases and the J gene end by 8 bases; junction bases not matched to a gene: 6. CDR1 is MNHNS, CDR2 SASEGT, per germline. The CDR3 is made up of 14 amino acids.

This chain connects TRBV4-3 to TRBJ1-1, with 8 bases that match TRBD1. This CDR3 comprises 13 residues. V lost 3 bases, J lost 8 bases, and 5 bases stayed unmatched. Germline lookup yields CDR1 LGHNA and CDR2 YSLEER. The CDR3 DNA reads TGCGCCAGCAGCCAGGAGAGGGACAGGGAAGCTTTCTTT. It specifies CASSQERDREAFF.

V usage is TRBV11-3 and J usage is TRBJ1-1; unclear D gene. Germline CDR1 and CDR2: SGHNT and YENEEA. This CDR3 has 13 residues. The V and J ends lost 2 bases and 4 bases respectively, with 8 bases between them. The CDR3 region is CASSLQSGTEAFF. In DNA, the CDR3 is TGTGCCAGCAGCTTACAGTCGGGCACTGAAGCTTTCTTT.

The V gene is TRBV6-5, the J gene TRBJ1-2; TRBD1 is a possible D gene (6 bases). The CDR3 has 14 residues. The V and J ends lost 3 bases and 8 bases respectively, with 16 bases between them. Germline V gives CDR1 MNHEY, CDR2 SVGAGI. CDR3 sequence (DNA): TGTGCCAGCAGTTATCGGGGGGGCGCGGGAGGCTACACCTTC. Translation gives CASSYRGGAGGYTF.

The rearrangement links TRBV11-2 to TRBJ2-1; 14 nucleotides align to TRBD2. Germline V CDR1 and CDR2: SGHAT, FQNNGV. V lost 5 bases, J lost 9 bases, and 3 bases stayed unmatched. The CDR3 spans 14 residues. The CDR3, as DNA: TGTGCCAGCAGCCCGGGACTAGCGGGAGTTGAGCAGTTCTTC. Its translation: CASSPGLAGVEQFF.

This clone was detected a few times. In the same sample, other DNA sequences code for this CDR3. V usage is TRBV12-5 and J usage is TRBJ2-5; 8 nucleotides match TRBD1. The V and J ends lost 5 bases and 4 bases, in that order; junction bases with no gene match: 3. Per germline, CDR1 LGHNT and CDR2 FRNRAP. CDR3 size: 13 residues. CDR3 sequence (DNA): TGTGCTAGTGGTACAGGGGGTGGAGAGACCCAGTACTTC. As protein: CASGTGGGETQYF.

The J gene is TRBJ1-4, the V gene TRBV19; TRBD1 matches 8 bases. This CDR3 spans 17 amino acids. Unmatched junction bases numbered 16, after V lost 6 bases and J lost 7 bases. The germline V gene has CDR1 LNHDA and CDR2 SQIVND (reference sequence). CDR3 in amino acids: CASRSGTGLSLGEKLFF. The DNA of the CDR3 is TGTGCCAGTAGATCCGGGACAGGCCTTAGTTTGGGTGAAAAACTGTTTTTT.

V usage is TRBV11-2 and J usage is TRBJ2-7; 10 nucleotides match TRBD2. This CDR3 is 14 amino acids long. Per the germline V gene, CDR1 is SGHAT and CDR2 is FQNNGV. With 5 bases clipped from V and 6 bases from J, the junction kept 7 bases outside the gene matches. This chain's CDR3 is CASSQAGGPAEQYF. In DNA, the CDR3 is TGTGCCAGCAGCCAAGCGGGAGGGCCGGCCGAGCAGTACTTC.

The chain uses TRBV29-1 and TRBJ2-7; D unresolved. The V end was cut by 4 bases, the J end by 7 bases, with 11 bases between. Germline loops: CDR1 SQVTM, CDR2 ANQGSEA. This CDR3 has 11 residues. The DNA of the CDR3 is TGCAGCGTTGTCACCTCGCGGGAGCAGTACTTC. Amino acids: CSVVTSREQYF.

The chain uses TRBV5-1 and TRBJ2-3, with 7 bases matching TRBD2. CDR1 is SGHRS and CDR2 is YFSETQ in the germline V gene. Trimming took 0 bases from V and 6 from J; bases not matched to a gene: 10. This CDR3 is built from 16 residues. The CDR3 DNA is TGCGCCAGCAGCTTGGGACTAGCCACACAAGTGGATACGCAGTATTTT. This codes for CASSLGLATQVDTQYF.

This clone was seen a single time. This chain connects TRBV24-1 to TRBJ2-1; TRBD2 matches 8 bases. Losses at the gene ends were 7 bases for V and 3 bases for J; bases not matched to a gene: 4. The CDR3 has 14 residues. In germline, CDR1 is KGHDR, CDR2 SFDVKD. CDR3 bases: TGTGCCACCAGGGCTAGCGGGCTCTACAATGAGCAGTTCTTC. Translating it yields CATRASGLYNEQFF.

J is TRBJ2-7 and V is TRBV15, with 9 bases fitting TRBD1. Per germline, CDR1 LNHNV and CDR2 YYDKDF (reference sequence). The CDR3 spans 16 residues. The trim removed 3 bases at V and 2 bases at J, leaving 8 bases unmatched. The CDR3 DNA is TGTGCCACCAGCAGGATGACAGGGGGTGCGCCCTACGAGCAGTACTTC. Its translation: CATSRMTGGAPYEQYF.

The V call is TRBV9, the J call TRBJ1-1, with 8 positions matching TRBD1. There are 17 residues in the CDR3. J was trimmed by 3 bases and V by 4 bases; bases with no gene match: 14. Germline CDR1 is SGDLS and CDR2 is YYNGEE. CDR3 bases: TGTGCCAGCAGCCCGGAGACAGGGGCCGGGGGTGACACTGAAGCTTTCTTT. Amino acids: CASSPETGAGGDTEAFF.

The chain couples TRBV5-1 to TRBJ2-5; TRBD1 aligns across 11 bases. The V and J ends lost 0 bases and 4 bases, in that order; junction bases with no gene match: 2. The CDR3 is 15 residues long. Germline V gene lookup returns CDR1 SGHRS and CDR2 YFSETQ. CDR3 sequence: CASSLAGQGGETQYF. The DNA for the CDR3 is TGCGCCAGCAGCTTGGCGGGACAGGGGGGAGAGACCCAGTACTTC.

V is TRBV18 and J is TRBJ1-3; D might be TRBD1 (5 bases). V was clipped by 1 base and J by 1 base, with 11 bases between them. The CDR3 is made up of 16 amino acids. Germline V gene lookup returns CDR1 KGHSH and CDR2 LQKENI. CDR3 nucleotides: TGTGCCAGCTCACCACAGGAGGGGTGGTCTGGAAACACCATATATTTT. It yields the protein CASSPQEGWSGNTIYF.